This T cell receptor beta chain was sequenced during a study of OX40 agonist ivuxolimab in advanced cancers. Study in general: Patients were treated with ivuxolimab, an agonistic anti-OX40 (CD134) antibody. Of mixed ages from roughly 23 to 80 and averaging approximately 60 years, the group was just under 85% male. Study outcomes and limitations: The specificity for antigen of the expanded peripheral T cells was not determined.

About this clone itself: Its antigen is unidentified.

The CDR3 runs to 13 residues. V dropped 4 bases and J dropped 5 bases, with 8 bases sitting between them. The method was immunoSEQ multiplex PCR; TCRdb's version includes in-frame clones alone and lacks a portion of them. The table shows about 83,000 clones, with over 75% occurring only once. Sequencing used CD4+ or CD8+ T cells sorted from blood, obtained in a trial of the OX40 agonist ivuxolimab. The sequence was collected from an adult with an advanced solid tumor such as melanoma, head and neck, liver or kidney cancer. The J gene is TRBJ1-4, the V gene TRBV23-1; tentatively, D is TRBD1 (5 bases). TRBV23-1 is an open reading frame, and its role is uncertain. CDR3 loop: CASSRDGNEKLFF. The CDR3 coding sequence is TGCGCCAGCAGTCGGGACGGCAATGAAAAACTGTTTTTT.